The present T cell receptor (beta chain) was sequenced within a study of CD8 T cells in Susac syndrome. An amount of RNA that ranged from roughly 0.5 to 1 ug was reverse transcribed with random hexamers. One entry per CDR3 protein results from TCRdb running MiXCR on the immunoSEQ multiplex PCR reads. The table lists more than 150,000 distinct CDR3 sequences, around 96% of them singletons. Trimming removed 4 bases at V and 4 bases at J, with 15 bases between. The length of the CDR3 is 15 residues. The V gene's germline CDR1 is LGHNA and CDR2 YSLEER. The T cells that were sequenced for TCR beta were CD8+ and CD4+ cells from blood.

This clonotype originated in a human donor in good health. The rearrangement links TRBV4-3 to TRBJ2-3; weak D call: TRBD1 (6 bases). The sequencing sample was made of CD4+ T cells from PBMCs. In nucleotides, the CDR3 is TGCGCCAGCAGCCTAGCGAGGGGGAAGCCAGATACGCAGTATTTT. Translation: CASSLARGKPDTQYF.